This T cell receptor (beta chain) stems from a study of T cell repertoires in cytomegalovirus infection. As for the study in general: CMV infection and matching HLA type were both indicated by public TCR beta signatures.

In its sample, this clonotype was seen many times. The antigen remains undetermined. MiXCR, run by TCRdb on the reads, gives a single entry per CDR3 protein. The sample records about 280,000 distinct CDR3 sequences, under 25% being singletons. There are 17 residues in the CDR3. After removal of 2 bases from V and 1 base from J, the junction contained 8 bases not matched to a gene. Germline assignment: CDR1 SGHTA and CDR2 FQGNSA. This TCR was recovered from a human donor in good health (CMV status not recorded). Some clones in this sample may be carry-over from other donors' samples. This sample comprised cultured PBMCs, obtained from culture after CMV antigen stimulation. The chain is built from TRBV7-2 and TRBJ1-1, with TRBD1 matching 9 bases. CDR3 nucleotides: TGTGCCAGCAGCTTACTTTTACAGGGGGCTCGGAACACTGAAGCTTTCTTT. Protein product: CASSLLLQGARNTEAFF.